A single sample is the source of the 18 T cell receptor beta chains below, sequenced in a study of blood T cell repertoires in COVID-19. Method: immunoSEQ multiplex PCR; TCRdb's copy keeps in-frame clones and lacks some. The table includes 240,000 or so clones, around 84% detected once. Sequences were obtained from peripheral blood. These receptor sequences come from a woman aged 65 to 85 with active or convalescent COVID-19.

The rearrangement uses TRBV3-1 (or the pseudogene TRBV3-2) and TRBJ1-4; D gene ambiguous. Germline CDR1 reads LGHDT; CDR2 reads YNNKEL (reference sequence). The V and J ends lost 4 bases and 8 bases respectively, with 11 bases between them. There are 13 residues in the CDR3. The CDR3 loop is CASSPTPGEKLFF. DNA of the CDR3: TGTGCCAGCAGCCCCACACCGGGGGAAAAACTGTTTTTT.

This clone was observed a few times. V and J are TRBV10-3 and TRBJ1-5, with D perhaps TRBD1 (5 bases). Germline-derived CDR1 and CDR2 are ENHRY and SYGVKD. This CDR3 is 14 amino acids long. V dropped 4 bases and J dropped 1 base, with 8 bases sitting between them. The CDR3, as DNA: TGTGCCATCAGTGCAAGGGGAAGCAATCAGCCCCAGCATTTT. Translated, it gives CAISARGSNQPQHF.

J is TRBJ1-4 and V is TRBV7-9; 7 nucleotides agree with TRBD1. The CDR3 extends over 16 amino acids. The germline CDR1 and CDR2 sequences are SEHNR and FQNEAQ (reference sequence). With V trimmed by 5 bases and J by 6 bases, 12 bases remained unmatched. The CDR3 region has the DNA TGTGCCAGCAGCACAGGGATGGACAGGCGCCATGAAAAACTGTTTTTT. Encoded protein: CASSTGMDRRHEKLFF.

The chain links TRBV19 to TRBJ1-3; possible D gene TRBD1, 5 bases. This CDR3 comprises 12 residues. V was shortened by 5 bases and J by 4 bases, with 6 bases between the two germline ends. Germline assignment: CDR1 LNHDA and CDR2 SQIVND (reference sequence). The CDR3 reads CASSDSGNTIYF. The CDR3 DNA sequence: TGTGCCAGTAGTGACAGCGGAAACACCATATATTTT.

This CDR3 is CASSWMTAGRTMSYEQYF. The CDR3 DNA follows: TGCGCCAGCAGCTGGATGACAGCTGGGAGGACGATGTCCTACGAGCAGTACTTC. This chain uses TRBV5-1 with TRBJ2-7; tentatively, D is TRBD2 (6 bases). The V gene's germline CDR1 is SGHRS and CDR2 YFSETQ. CDR3 size: 18 residues. V was cut by 3 bases and J by 1 base, with 23 bases left in between. Drawing the rest from reference TRBV5-1 and TRBJ2-7, the complete variable domain is KAGVTQTPRYLIKTRGQQVTLSCSPISGHRSVSWYQQTPGQGLQFLFEYFSETQRNKGNFPGRFSGRQFSNSRSEMNVSTLELGDSALYLCASSWMTAGRTMSYEQYFGPGTRLTVT.

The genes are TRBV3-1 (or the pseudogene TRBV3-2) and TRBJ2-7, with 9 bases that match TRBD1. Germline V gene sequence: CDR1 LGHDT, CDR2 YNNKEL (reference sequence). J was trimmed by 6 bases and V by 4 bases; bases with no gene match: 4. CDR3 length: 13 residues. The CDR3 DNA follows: TGTGCCAGCAGCCGGGGGACAGGGACCGAGCAGTACTTC. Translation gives CASSRGTGTEQYF.

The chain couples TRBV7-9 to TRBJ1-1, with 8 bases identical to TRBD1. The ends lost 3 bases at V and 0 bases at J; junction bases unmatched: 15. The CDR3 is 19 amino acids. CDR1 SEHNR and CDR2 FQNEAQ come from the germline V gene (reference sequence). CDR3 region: CASSLTGASKWGMNTEAFF. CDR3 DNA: TGTGCCAGCAGCTTGACAGGGGCCTCCAAATGGGGCATGAACACTGAAGCTTTCTTT.

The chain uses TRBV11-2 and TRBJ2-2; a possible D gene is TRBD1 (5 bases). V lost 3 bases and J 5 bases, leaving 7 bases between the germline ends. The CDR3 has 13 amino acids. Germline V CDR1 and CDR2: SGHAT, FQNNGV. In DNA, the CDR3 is TGTGCCAGCAGCTTCAGGGAAACCGGGGAGCTGTTTTTT. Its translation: CASSFRETGELFF. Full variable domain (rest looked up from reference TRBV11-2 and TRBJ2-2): EAGVAQSPRYKIIEKRQSVAFWCNPISGHATLYWYQQILGQGPKLLIQFQNNGVVDDSQLPKDRFSAERLKGVDSTLKIQPAKLEDSAVYLCASSFRETGELFFGEGSRLTVL.

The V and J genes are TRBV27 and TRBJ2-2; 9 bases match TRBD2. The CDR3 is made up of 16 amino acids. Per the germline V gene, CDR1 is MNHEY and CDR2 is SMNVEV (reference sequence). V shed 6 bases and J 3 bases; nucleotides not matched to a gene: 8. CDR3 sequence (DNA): TGTGCCAGCAGACTCATAGCGGGGGTCTACACCGGGGAGCTGTTTTTT. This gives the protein CASRLIAGVYTGELFF.

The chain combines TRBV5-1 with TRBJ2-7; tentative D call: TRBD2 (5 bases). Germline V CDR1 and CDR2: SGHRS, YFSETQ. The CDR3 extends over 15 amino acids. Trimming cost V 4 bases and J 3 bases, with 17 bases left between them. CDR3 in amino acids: CASSPPGEKFYEQYF. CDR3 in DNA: TGCGCCAGCAGCCCCCCCGGGGAGAAGTTCTACGAGCAGTACTTC.

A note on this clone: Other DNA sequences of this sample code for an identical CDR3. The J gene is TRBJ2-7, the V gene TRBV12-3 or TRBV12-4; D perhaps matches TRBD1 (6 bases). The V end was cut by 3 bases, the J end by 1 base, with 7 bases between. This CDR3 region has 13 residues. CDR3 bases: TGTGCCAGCAGTTTGGGACAATCCTACGAGCAGTACTTC. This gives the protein CASSLGQSYEQYF.

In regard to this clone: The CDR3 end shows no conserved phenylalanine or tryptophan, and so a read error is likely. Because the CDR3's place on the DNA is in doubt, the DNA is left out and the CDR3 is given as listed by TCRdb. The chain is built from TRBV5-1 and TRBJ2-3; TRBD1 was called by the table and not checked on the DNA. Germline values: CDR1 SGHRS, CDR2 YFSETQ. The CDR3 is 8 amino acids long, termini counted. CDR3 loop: CASIPGRS.

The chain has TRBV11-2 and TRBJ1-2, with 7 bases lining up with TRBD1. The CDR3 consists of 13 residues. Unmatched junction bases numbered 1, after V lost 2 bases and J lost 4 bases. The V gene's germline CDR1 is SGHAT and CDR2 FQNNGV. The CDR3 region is CASSLTGAYGYTF. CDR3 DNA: TGTGCCAGCAGCTTAACAGGGGCCTATGGCTACACCTTC.

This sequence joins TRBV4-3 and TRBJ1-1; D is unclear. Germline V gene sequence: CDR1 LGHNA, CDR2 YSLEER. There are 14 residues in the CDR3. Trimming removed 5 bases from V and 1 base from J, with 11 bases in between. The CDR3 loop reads CASSGEARNTEAFF. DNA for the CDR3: TGCGCCAGCAGCGGAGAGGCGCGGAACACTGAAGCTTTCTTT.

CDR3 sequence: CASSRGQGHPQHF. The CDR3 coding sequence is TGTGCCAGCAGCCGGGGACAGGGACATCCCCAGCATTTT. J is TRBJ1-5 and V is TRBV12-3 or TRBV12-4, with 9 positions matching TRBD1. CDR3 length: 13 residues. V was pared by 6 bases and J by 10 bases, with 7 bases of the junction left unmatched.

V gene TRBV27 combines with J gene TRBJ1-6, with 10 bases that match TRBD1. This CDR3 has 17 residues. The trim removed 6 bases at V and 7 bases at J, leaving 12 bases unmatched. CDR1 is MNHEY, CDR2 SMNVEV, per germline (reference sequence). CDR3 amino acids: CASSLGLGTGENSPLHF. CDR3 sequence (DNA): TGTGCCAGCAGCCTAGGGCTCGGGACAGGGGAAAATTCACCCCTCCACTTT.

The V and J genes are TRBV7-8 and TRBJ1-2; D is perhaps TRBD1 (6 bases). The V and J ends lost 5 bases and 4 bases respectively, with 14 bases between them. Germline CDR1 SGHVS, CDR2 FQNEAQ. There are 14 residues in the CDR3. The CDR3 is CASSRPTGSYGYTF. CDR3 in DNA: TGTGCCAGCAGCCGCCCGACAGGCAGCTATGGCTACACCTTC.

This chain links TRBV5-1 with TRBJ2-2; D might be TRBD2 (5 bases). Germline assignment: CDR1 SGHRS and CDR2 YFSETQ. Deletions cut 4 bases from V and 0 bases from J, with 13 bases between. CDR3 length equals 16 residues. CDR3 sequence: CASSTRPPPNTGELFF. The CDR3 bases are TGCGCCAGCAGCACTAGACCGCCTCCGAACACCGGGGAGCTGTTTTTT. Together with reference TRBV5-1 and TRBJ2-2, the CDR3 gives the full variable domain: KAGVTQTPRYLIKTRGQQVTLSCSPISGHRSVSWYQQTPGQGLQFLFEYFSETQRNKGNFPGRFSGRQFSNSRSEMNVSTLELGDSALYLCASSTRPPPNTGELFFGEGSRLTVL.